Sequencing of this T cell receptor (beta chain) was carried out in a study of early T cells in non-severe SARS-CoV-2 infection. Germline CDR1 and CDR2: SGHNT and YENEEA. Between the trimmed V and J ends, which lost 2 bases and 9 bases, there was a span of 11 bases. The CDR3 loop spans 13 amino acids. Each CDR3 protein gets one entry after TCRdb re-called the 5' RACE reads with MiXCR. The table shows some 61,000 distinct CDR3 sequences, with 8.7% occurring only once. This clonotype was detected a few times. This receptor was identified in an adult who was a healthcare worker with PCR-confirmed SARS-CoV-2 infection or an uninfected control (not recorded which). The rearrangement uses TRBV11-3 and TRBJ2-1, with a weak D call TRBD2 (5 bases). Sequencing used whole blood, obtained at baseline. The CDR3 sequence: CASSLPLSGEQFF. CDR3 bases: TGTGCCAGCAGCTTACCCCTCAGCGGTGAGCAGTTCTTC. The variable domain in full, with the rest retrieved from reference TRBV11-3 and TRBJ2-1, is EAGVVQSPRYKIIEKKQPVAFWCNPISGHNTLYWYLQNLGQGPELLIRYENEEAVDDSQLPKDRFSAERLKGVDSTLKIQPAELGDSAVYLCASSLPLSGEQFFGPGTRLTVL.